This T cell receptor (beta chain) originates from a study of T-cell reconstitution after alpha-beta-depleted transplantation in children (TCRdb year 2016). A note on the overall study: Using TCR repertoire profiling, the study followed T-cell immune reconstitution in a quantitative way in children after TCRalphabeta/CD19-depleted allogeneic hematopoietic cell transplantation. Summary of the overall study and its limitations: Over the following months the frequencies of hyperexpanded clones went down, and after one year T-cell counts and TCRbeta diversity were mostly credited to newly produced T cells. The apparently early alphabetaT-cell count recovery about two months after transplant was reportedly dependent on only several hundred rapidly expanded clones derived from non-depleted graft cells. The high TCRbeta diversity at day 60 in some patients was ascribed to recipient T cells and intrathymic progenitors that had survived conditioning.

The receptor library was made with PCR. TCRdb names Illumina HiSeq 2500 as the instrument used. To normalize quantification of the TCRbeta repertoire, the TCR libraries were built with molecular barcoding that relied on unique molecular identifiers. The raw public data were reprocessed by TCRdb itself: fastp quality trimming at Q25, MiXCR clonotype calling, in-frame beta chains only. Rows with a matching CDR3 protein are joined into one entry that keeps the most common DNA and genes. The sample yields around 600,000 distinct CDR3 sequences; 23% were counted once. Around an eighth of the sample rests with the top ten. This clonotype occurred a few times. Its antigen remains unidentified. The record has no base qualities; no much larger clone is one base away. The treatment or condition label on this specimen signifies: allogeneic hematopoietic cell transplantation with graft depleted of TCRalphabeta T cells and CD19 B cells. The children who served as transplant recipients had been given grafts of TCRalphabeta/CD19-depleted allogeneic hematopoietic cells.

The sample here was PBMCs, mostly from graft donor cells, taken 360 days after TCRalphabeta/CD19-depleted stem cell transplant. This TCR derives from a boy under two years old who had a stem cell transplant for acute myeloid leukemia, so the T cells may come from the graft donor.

The DNA sequence is TGTGCCAGCAGGGCAGGGGAGGGGAGCACTGAAGCTTTCTTT. It codes for CASRAGEGSTEAFF. The chain is encoded by TRBV2 joined to TRBJ1-1; a tentative D call is TRBD1 (6 bases match). The CDR3 spans 14 residues, from the cysteine through the phenylalanine. Of all the DNA, just the CDR3 is kept, 42 bases in frame from base 1. CDR1 and CDR2, looked up from the germline V gene, are SNHLY and FYNNEI. Cut back by 6 bases and 4 bases, the V and J ends lie 15 bases apart.